Following are 11 T cell receptor beta chains from one sample sequenced in a study of HIV-infected patients and healthy controls. Reverse transcription used about 510 ng RNA and constant-region primers for alpha and beta. Alpha and beta chain libraries were made separately by chain-specific third strand synthesis with multiplexing indices. TCRdb redid the calling of the 5' RACE reads with MiXCR, one entry per CDR3 protein. This table holds under 7,000 distinct CDR3 sequences, more than 7.5% found once. Antiretroviral therapy had run roughly three months, about 14 weeks, before follow-up blood collection. No cell fractionation was done, so the repertoire covers all unsorted peripheral blood T cells. The sequencing used blood, collected during antiretroviral therapy. These receptors were taken from an adult with HIV infection.

This clonotype was found many times. V and J are TRBV15 and TRBJ2-3; 7 bases agree with TRBD1. Germline V gene lookup returns CDR1 LNHNV and CDR2 YYDKDF (reference sequence). V dropped 2 bases and J dropped 2; count of bases not matched to a gene: 4. This CDR3 has 15 residues. CDR3 loop: CATSRRQGVTDTQYF. For the CDR3, the DNA is TGTGCCACCAGCAGACGACAGGGTGTCACAGATACGCAGTATTTT.

This clonotype was recorded a few times. The rearrangement joins TRBV2 to TRBJ2-1; D gene ambiguous. This CDR3 is 11 amino acids long. Germline CDR1 SNHLY, CDR2 FYNNEI. Trimming stripped 6 bases from V and 4 bases from J, with 4 bases between. As DNA, the CDR3 is TGTGCCAGCAGCGAATACAATGAGCAGTTCTTC. It specifies CASSEYNEQFF.

Judged by abundance, this clonotype is medium-sized (0.01 to 0.1%). The V call is TRBV6-5, the J call TRBJ2-5, with D uncertain. This CDR3 is 13 amino acids long. Germline CDR1 MNHEY, CDR2 SVGAGI. Trimming pared 2 bases from V and 2 bases from J, leaving 6 bases between. The CDR3 loop is CASSYSLQETQYF. In nucleotides, the CDR3 is TGTGCCAGCAGTTACAGTCTTCAAGAGACCCAGTACTTC.

By frequency in the sample, this clonotype is medium-sized. CDR3 in amino acids: CASSPTSGGAGNEQFF. The CDR3 DNA reads as TGTGCCAGCAGCCCGACTAGCGGGGGGGCAGGTAATGAGCAGTTCTTC. The genes are TRBV7-9 and TRBJ2-1, with 14 bases matching TRBD2. The germline V gene encodes CDR1 SEHNR and CDR2 FQNEAQ (reference sequence). Germline trimming cut 5 bases from V and 7 bases from J; bases unmatched to any gene: 7. This CDR3 is 16 amino acids long.

Many counts were recorded for this clonotype. V gene TRBV12-3 or TRBV12-4 combines with J gene TRBJ1-1; D ambiguous. The CDR3 consists of 11 residues. Trimming shortened V by 7 bases and J by 8 bases, and 11 bases separated the two germline ends. The CDR3 DNA reads as TGTGCCAGCAACGACCGGGCAGAAGCTTTCTTT. Amino acids: CASNDRAEAFF.

The V and J genes are TRBV7-9 and TRBJ2-1; D unresolved. The CDR3 is 12 residues long. V lost 5 bases and J 5 bases, leaving 7 bases between the germline ends. CDR1 SEHNR and CDR2 FQNEAQ come from the germline V gene (reference sequence). CDR3: CASSPLNNEQFF. CDR3 bases: TGTGCCAGCAGCCCCCTTAACAATGAGCAGTTCTTC.

This clonotype is labeled as medium-sized. The rearrangement uses TRBV27 and TRBJ1-1, with a possible D match to TRBD1 (5 bases). The V gene's germline CDR1 is MNHEY and CDR2 SMNVEV (reference sequence). CDR3 size: 15 residues. Trimming removed 3 bases from V and 3 bases from J, with 14 bases in between. The CDR3 region is CASSFSASGDTEAFF. The CDR3 nucleotides read TGTGCCAGCAGTTTCTCCGCTTCGGGGGACACTGAAGCTTTCTTT.

This clonotype was observed many times. The chain combines TRBV12-3 or TRBV12-4 with TRBJ1-4, with D unresolved. This CDR3 is built from 12 residues. V was pared by 5 bases and J by 12 bases, with 13 bases between. CDR3: CASSLPNPELFF. CDR3 sequence (DNA): TGTGCCAGCAGTCTGCCCAATCCTGAACTGTTTTTT.

This rearrangement joins TRBV6-5 to TRBJ2-7; weak D call: TRBD1 (6 bases). Germline lookup yields CDR1 MNHEY and CDR2 SVGAGI. The CDR3 length is 14 residues. V was trimmed by 5 bases and J by 4 bases, leaving 15 bases between them. CDR3 sequence: CASSEGQGIYEQYF. CDR3 DNA sequence: TGTGCCAGCAGTGAGGGGCAGGGGATATACGAGCAGTACTTC.

This clonotype ranks as medium-sized. V and J are TRBV27 and TRBJ2-3, with 7 bases aligning to TRBD2. This CDR3 spans 15 amino acids. Germline assignment: CDR1 MNHEY and CDR2 SMNVEV (reference sequence). The ends lost 6 bases at V and 4 bases at J; junction bases unmatched: 10. CDR3 loop: CASRRRAGASDTQYF. Here the CDR3 DNA reads TGTGCCAGCAGAAGAAGGGCGGGAGCCTCAGATACGCAGTATTTT.

There are many counts of this clonotype. The genes are TRBV20-1 and TRBJ2-7, with TRBD1 identical over 11 bases. J was trimmed by 7 bases and V by 2 bases; bases with no gene match: 4. From germline, CDR1 is DFQATT and CDR2 SNEGSKA (reference sequence). The CDR3 has 13 residues. The CDR3 reads CSARTGTGGEQYF. As DNA, the CDR3 is TGCAGTGCTAGAACCGGGACAGGGGGGGAGCAGTACTTC.